This TCR beta chain was documented in a study of cytomegalovirus exposure and HLA in healthy donors. Study findings and constraints: TCR clusters originating in the first cohort tended to co-occur in the 110 or so validation repertoires, according to a later analysis. The study designated 150 or so TCR beta chains cytomegalovirus-associated.

Generated by immunoSEQ multiplex PCR, the TCRdb table keeps only in-frame clones and is missing some. The sample carries approximately 210,000 clones, about 86% recorded once. In regard to this clone: As yet, its antigen is unknown.

The V and J ends lost 4 bases and 8 bases respectively, with 15 bases between them. CDR3 size: 14 residues. Germline V gives CDR1 SGHAT, CDR2 FQNNGV. While the first cohort had about 610 subjects, the donors belonged to the separate validation cohort of about 120 subjects. The source material was PBMCs. V gene TRBV11-2 combines with J gene TRBJ2-1, with D possibly TRBD2 on 5 matching bases. The clonotype was recovered from a woman aged 18-35 years in good health and CMV-seronegative. The CDR3 DNA is TGTGCCAGCAGCTACTCTGGCGGGCCCTATGAGCAGTTCTTC. Translation gives CASSYSGGPYEQFF.